These T cell receptor beta chains were read from a single sample in a study of blood T cells in healthy people across ages. TCRdb re-analysed the 5' RACE reads in MiXCR, keeping a single row per CDR3 protein. The sample includes 600,000 to 850,000 distinct CDR3 sequences, 25% seen only once; the top ten take more than 7.5%. These same data were also listed under a study on T cells of mothers and their children.

Sample: blood. Receptors originate from a boy younger than 18 in good health. The conserved cysteine and the conserved F or W are not part of the CDR3 here. Fields, in order: clone size, D gene, V gene, J gene, CDR3 protein. The D gene is left open where the match is weak. Rows may omit the clone size; those that give it use once, few, many or a size class.

few	.	TRBV27	TRBJ2-3	ASGRRTQY
.	.	TRBV2	TRBJ2-3	ASSDRQLTDTQY
.	TRBD2	TRBV28	TRBJ2-1	ASSRSGRAYNEQF
.	.	TRBV5-1	TRBJ2-3	ASSRGSVSTDTQY
few	.	TRBV7-9	TRBJ2-5	ASEAKVQETQY
few	.	TRBV7-2	TRBJ1-3	ASRVLGSGNTIY
.	.	TRBV11-2	TRBJ2-1	ASSQMIYNEQF
.	TRBD2	TRBV7-9	TRBJ2-1	ASTNTPGRGYNEQF
few	.	TRBV14	TRBJ1-2	ASSIRANYGYT
few	TRBD2	TRBV9	TRBJ2-5	ASSAAQAGLSQETQY
.	TRBD1	TRBV28	TRBJ1-6	ASSLPRDSSYNSPLH
.	.	TRBV5-6	TRBJ2-1	ASSLAKLGSYNEQF
.	.	TRBV27	TRBJ1-1	ASSLEISTEAF
.	TRBD2	TRBV7-8	TRBJ2-1	ASSVKGLASISSYNEQF
.	.	TRBV20-1	.	SARGDSSYEQY
.	.	TRBV7-9	TRBJ2-5	ASSLVSPQETQY
.	TRBD1	TRBV5-5	TRBJ1-2	ASRGDSYGYT
.	TRBD2	TRBV15	TRBJ2-1	ATSRKTSGGYNEQF
.	.	TRBV12-3/TRBV12-4	TRBJ1-4	ASKAPGRVKLF
few	TRBD2	TRBV6-6	TRBJ2-5	ASSYVGRGETQY
.	.	TRBV7-9	TRBJ1-4	ASSQSPPGHGEKLF
few	TRBD1	TRBV4-1	TRBJ2-7	ASSRGQGSRRRLVHEQY
.	TRBD1	TRBV20-1	TRBJ2-5	SARDDGQGKETQY
few	.	TRBV25-1	TRBJ2-5	ASSSQGEKKGQETQY
few	TRBD2	TRBV5-1	TRBJ2-5	ASSYLAGAGEQY
few	.	TRBV15	TRBJ1-1	ATSATGATEAF
.	.	TRBV14	.	ASSPHRRGDEQF
.	.	TRBV7-9	TRBJ1-5	ASRGEVGQPQH
few	.	TRBV20-1	TRBJ2-1	SAVPLISYNEQF
few	.	TRBV6-5	TRBJ1-4	ASSRGAFSQLF
few	.	TRBV10-3	TRBJ2-3	AISESRGTDTQY
.	TRBD1	TRBV24-1	TRBJ2-5	ATSEPGTGAQETQY
few	.	TRBV29-1	TRBJ2-7	SVYREPTDEQY
few	TRBD2	TRBV18	TRBJ2-1	ASSPPRGGAFRYEQF
few	TRBD2	TRBV6-2/TRBV6-3	TRBJ2-2	ASSPGLAGEGGELF
few	.	TRBV5-1	TRBJ1-1	ASSPQGGMAEAF
.	.	TRBV2	TRBJ2-1	ANKLDWGGRDNEQF
.	.	TRBV2	TRBJ2-2	ASIPGTQLNTGELF
.	.	TRBV10-3	TRBJ2-5	AISEGQIQETQY
.	TRBD2	TRBV20-1	TRBJ2-7	SVASGADLYEQY
few	TRBD1	TRBV5-1	TRBJ2-3	ASSNTGGRSTDTQY
.	TRBD1	TRBV6-6	TRBJ1-4	ASSYLRTGGNEKLF
.	TRBD1	TRBV7-2	TRBJ1-1	ASSPDRVSTEAF
.	.	TRBV20-1	TRBJ1-2	SARDIQGYGANYGYT
.	.	TRBV27	TRBJ1-1	ASMRSLNTEAF
.	.	TRBV6-5	TRBJ1-4	ASSYASDHTTNEKPF
few	.	TRBV20-1	TRBJ2-2	SARDTARSTGELF
few	.	TRBV20-1	.	SASFQGRSYEQY
.	.	TRBV7-3	.	ASSLIQGGEQF
.	.	TRBV3-1	TRBJ2-7	ASSQEYGYEQY
.	TRBD1	TRBV6-6	TRBJ2-5	ARSYSTGKETQY
few	TRBD2	TRBV29-1	TRBJ2-4	SVAGRAKNIQY
few	.	TRBV12-3/TRBV12-4	TRBJ2-5	ASSFLGDQETQY
.	.	TRBV21-1	TRBJ2-7	ASISGNGGDSYEQY
.	.	TRBV7-9	TRBJ2-5	ASSQLATRETQY
.	TRBD2	TRBV14	TRBJ2-2	ASSPWTSGNTGELF